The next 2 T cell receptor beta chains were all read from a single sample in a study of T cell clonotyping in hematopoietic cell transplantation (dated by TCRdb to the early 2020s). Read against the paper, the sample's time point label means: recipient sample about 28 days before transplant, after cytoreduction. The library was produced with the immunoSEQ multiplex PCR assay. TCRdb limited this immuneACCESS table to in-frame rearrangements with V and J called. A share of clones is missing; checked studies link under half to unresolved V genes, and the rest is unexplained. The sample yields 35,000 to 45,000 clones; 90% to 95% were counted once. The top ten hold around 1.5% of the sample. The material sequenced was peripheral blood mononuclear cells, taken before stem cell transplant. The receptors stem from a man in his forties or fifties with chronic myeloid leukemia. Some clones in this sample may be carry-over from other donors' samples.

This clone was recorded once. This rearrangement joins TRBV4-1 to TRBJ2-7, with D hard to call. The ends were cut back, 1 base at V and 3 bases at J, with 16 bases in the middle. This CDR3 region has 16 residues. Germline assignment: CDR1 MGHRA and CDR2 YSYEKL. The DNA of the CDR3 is TGCGCCAGCAGCCAAGTCTTATCGGGTACTATCTACGAGCAGTACTTC. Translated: CASSQVLSGTIYEQYF.

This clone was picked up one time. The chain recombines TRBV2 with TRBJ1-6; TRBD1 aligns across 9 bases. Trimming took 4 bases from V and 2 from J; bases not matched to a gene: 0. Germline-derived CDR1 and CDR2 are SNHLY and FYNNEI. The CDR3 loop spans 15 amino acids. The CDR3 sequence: CASSGDRAYNSPLHF. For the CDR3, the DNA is TGTGCCAGCAGTGGGGACAGGGCCTATAATTCACCCCTCCACTTT.